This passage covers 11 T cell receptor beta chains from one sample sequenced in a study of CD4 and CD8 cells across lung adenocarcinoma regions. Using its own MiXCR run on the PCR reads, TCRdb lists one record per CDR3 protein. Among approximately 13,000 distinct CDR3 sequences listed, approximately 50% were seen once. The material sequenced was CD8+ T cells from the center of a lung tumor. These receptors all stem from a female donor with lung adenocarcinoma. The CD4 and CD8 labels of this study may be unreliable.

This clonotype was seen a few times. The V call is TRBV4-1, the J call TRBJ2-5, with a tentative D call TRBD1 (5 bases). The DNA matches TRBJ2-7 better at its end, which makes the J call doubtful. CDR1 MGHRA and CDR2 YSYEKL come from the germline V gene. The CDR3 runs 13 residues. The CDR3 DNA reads TGCGCCAGCAGCCATAGTCAGGGTGTCGAGCAGTACTTC. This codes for CASSHSQGVEQYF.

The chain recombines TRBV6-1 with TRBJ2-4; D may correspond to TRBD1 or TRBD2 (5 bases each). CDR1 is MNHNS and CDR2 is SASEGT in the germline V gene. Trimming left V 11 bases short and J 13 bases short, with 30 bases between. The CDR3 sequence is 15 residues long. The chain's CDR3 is CARGWGRGAKNTQYF. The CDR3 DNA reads TGTGCCCGCGGCTGGGGACGGGGAGCCAAAAATACGCAGTACTTC.

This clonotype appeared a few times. The CDR3 bases are TGTGCCAGCGAACTAGCGGTCAATGAGCAGTTCTTC. The encoded protein is CASELAVNEQFF. This chain links TRBV6-1 with TRBJ2-1; 8 nucleotides agree with TRBD2. Germline values: CDR1 MNHNS, CDR2 SASEGT. The CDR3 is 12 amino acids. Trimming at V came to 8 bases and at J to 6 bases, leaving 3 bases not matched to a gene.

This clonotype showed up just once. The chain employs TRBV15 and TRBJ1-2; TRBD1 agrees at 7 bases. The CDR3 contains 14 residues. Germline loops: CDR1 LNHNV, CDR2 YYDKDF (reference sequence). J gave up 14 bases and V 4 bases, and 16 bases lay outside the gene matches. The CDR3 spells CATSISDRDTFRTF. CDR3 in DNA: TGTGCCACCAGCATATCCGACAGGGATACTTTCCGGACCTTC.

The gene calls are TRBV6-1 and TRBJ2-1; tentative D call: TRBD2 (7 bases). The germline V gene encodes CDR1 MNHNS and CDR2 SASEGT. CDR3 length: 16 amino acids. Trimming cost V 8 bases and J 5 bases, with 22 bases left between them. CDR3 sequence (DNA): TGTGCCAGCGGGGGACTTGGGGGAGGGGGTCACAATGAGCAGTTCTTC. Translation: CASGGLGGGGHNEQFF.

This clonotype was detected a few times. Here the CDR3 reads CASSLNPDGLPEQYF. The CDR3 coding sequence is TGTGCCAGCAGTTTAAACCCCGACGGTCTTCCCGAGCAGTACTTC. This chain connects TRBV7-6 to TRBJ2-5; no definite D call. The DNA matches TRBJ2-7 better at its end, which makes the J call doubtful. The CDR3 is made up of 15 amino acids. The germline CDR1 and CDR2 sequences are SGHVS and FNYEAQ.

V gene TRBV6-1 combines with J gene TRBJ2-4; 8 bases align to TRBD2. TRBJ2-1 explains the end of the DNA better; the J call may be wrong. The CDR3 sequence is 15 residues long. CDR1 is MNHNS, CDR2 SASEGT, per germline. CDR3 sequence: CASSDKASGYNEQFF. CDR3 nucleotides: TGTGCCAGCAGTGATAAGGCTAGCGGGTACAATGAGCAGTTCTTC.

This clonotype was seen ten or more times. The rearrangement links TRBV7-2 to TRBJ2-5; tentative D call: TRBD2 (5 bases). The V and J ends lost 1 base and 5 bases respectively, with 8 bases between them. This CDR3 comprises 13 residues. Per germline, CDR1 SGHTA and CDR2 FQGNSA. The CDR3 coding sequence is TGTGCCAGCAGCTTAGGAGGGAGTGAGACCCAGTACTTC. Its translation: CASSLGGSETQYF.

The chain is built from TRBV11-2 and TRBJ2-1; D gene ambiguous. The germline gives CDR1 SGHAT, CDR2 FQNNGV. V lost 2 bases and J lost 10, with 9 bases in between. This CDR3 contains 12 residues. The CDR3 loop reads CASSLRENEQFF. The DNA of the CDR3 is TGTGCCAGCAGCTTAAGGGAAAACGAGCAGTTCTTC.

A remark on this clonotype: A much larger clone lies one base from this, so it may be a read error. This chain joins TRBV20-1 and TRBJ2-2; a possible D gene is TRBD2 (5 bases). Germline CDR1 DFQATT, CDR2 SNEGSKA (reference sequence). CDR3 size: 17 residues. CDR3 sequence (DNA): TGCAGTGCTAGAGATGCCAGGTCGAAAACGAACACCGGGGAGCAGTTTTTT. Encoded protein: CSARDARSKTNTGEQFF.

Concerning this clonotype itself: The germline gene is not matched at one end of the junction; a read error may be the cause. CDR3: CASGPGLGATDMQYF. The CDR3 nucleotides read TGTGCCAGCGGTCCGGGGCTGGGAGCCACAGATATGCAGTATTTT. The rearrangement joins TRBV6-1 to TRBJ2-3; either TRBD1 or TRBD2 may fit D (5 bases each). Germline V gives CDR1 MNHNS, CDR2 SASEGT. This CDR3 is built from 15 residues.